The 25 T cell receptor beta chains in this list originate from one sample, sequenced in a study of blood T cell repertoires in COVID-19. Libraries were prepared by immunoSEQ multiplex PCR; TCRdb keeps only in-frame clonotypes and omits some of them. The table records roughly 120,000 clones, roughly 80% of them present only once. Material: peripheral blood. The receptors here all came from a man between 70 and 80 years old with acute or convalescent COVID-19.

This clone was found once. The rearrangement joins TRBV7-6 to TRBJ2-7, with 9 bases aligning to TRBD2. The CDR3 has 18 residues. V gave up 1 base and J gave up 6 bases; unmatched junction bases: 16. Per the germline V gene, CDR1 is SGHVS and CDR2 is FNYEAQ. The CDR3 is CASSLGSPAAGGPFEQYF. CDR3 bases: TGTGCCAGCAGCTTAGGATCACCCGCTGCGGGAGGGCCGTTCGAGCAGTACTTC.

The chain carries TRBV5-5 and TRBJ1-1; no clear D. Between the trimmed V and J ends, which lost 6 bases and 6 bases, there was a span of 15 bases. The germline V gene has CDR1 SGHKS and CDR2 YYEKEE (reference sequence). The CDR3 contains 13 residues. In DNA, the CDR3 is TGTGCCAGCACCATCGGGCGCGGGGCTGAAGCTTTCTTT. As protein: CASTIGRGAEAFF.

The rearrangement links TRBV19 to TRBJ1-2; possible D gene TRBD1, 5 bases. Trimming removed 9 bases from V and 5 bases from J, with 13 bases in between. Germline values: CDR1 LNHDA, CDR2 SQIVND (reference sequence). The CDR3 runs to 12 residues. CDR3 bases: TGTGCCAGCGCGGGGCAGTCTTATGGCTACACCTTC. It encodes CASAGQSYGYTF. The full variable domain, completed using reference TRBV19 and TRBJ1-2, is DGGITQSPKYLFRKEGQNVTLSCEQNLNHDAMYWYRQDPGQGLRLIYYSQIVNDFQKGDIAEGYSVSREKKESFPLTVTSAQKNPTAFYLCASAGQSYGYTFGSGTRLTVV.

The chain links TRBV7-9 to TRBJ2-3, with a weak D call TRBD2 (6 bases). V was clipped by 1 base and J by 1 base, with 9 bases between them. The germline CDR1 and CDR2 sequences are SEHNR and FQNEAQ (reference sequence). The CDR3 has 15 residues. The CDR3 loop is CASSLGASGTDTQYF. The CDR3 DNA is TGTGCCAGCAGCTTAGGTGCTAGCGGCACAGATACGCAGTATTTT.

V and J are TRBV19 and TRBJ1-6; D is uncertain. V was trimmed by 3 bases and J by 8 bases, leaving 11 bases between them. The germline V gene encodes CDR1 LNHDA and CDR2 SQIVND (reference sequence). CDR3 length equals 14 residues. CDR3 nucleotide sequence: TGTGCCAGTAGTATCGTTCACGGAGATTCACCCCTCCACTTT. It codes for CASSIVHGDSPLHF.

The V gene is TRBV30, the J gene TRBJ2-1; 7 nucleotides line up with TRBD2. This CDR3 is 15 amino acids long. The ends lost 2 bases at V and 7 bases at J; junction bases unmatched: 11. Germline CDR1 reads GTSNPN; CDR2 reads SVGIG (reference sequence). This chain's CDR3 is CAWSIGGSKWNEQFF. As DNA, the CDR3 is TGTGCCTGGAGTATTGGCGGGAGTAAATGGAATGAGCAGTTCTTC.

This clone was detected only once. V is TRBV12-3 or TRBV12-4 and J is TRBJ2-1; D remains ambiguous. The CDR3 runs 12 residues. With 6 bases removed from V and 8 bases from J, the gap between germline ends came to 11 bases. CDR3 nucleotide sequence: TGTGCCAGCAGCTCGTGGCTGGATGAGCAGTTCTTC. It is translated as CASSSWLDEQFF.

This clone was seen a handful of times. The chain uses TRBV7-3 and TRBJ1-1, with D unresolved. The germline V gene has CDR1 SGHTA and CDR2 FQGTGA. V was trimmed by 5 bases and J by 3 bases, leaving 10 bases between them. CDR3 length: 13 residues. CDR3 residues: CASSPWRDTEAFF. Written as DNA, the CDR3 is TGTGCCAGCAGCCCTTGGAGGGACACTGAAGCTTTCTTT. Full variable domain (rest looked up from reference TRBV7-3 and TRBJ1-1): GAGVSQTPSNKVTEKGKYVELRCDPISGHTALYWYRQSLGQGPEFLIYFQGTGAADDSGLPNDRFFAVRPEGSVSTLKIQRTERGDSAVYLCASSPWRDTEAFFGQGTRLTVV.

The CDR3 region is CASSLVTGRKIGELFF. As DNA, the CDR3 is TGCGCCAGCAGCTTGGTTACAGGGCGAAAGATCGGGGAGCTGTTTTTT. The chain employs TRBV5-1 and TRBJ2-2, with D perhaps matching TRBD1 (6 bases). The V gene's germline CDR1 is SGHRS and CDR2 YFSETQ. Deletions cut 0 bases from V and 7 bases from J, with 16 bases between. The CDR3 length is 16 residues.

V is TRBV5-4 and J is TRBJ2-6, with 8 bases fitting TRBD1. The V gene's germline CDR1 is SGHNT and CDR2 YYREEE (reference sequence). CDR3 length equals 15 residues. V lost 4 bases to trimming and J lost 2 bases; unmatched junction nucleotides: 2. The DNA for the CDR3 is TGTGCCAGCAGCCAACAGGGGGCTGGGGCCAACGTCCTGACTTTC. Translating gives CASSQQGAGANVLTF.

This clone was counted once. V and J are TRBV5-1 and TRBJ2-3; 8 nucleotides align to TRBD2. Germline CDR1 SGHRS, CDR2 YFSETQ. The junction had 5 bases not matched to a gene; V was cut back by 5 bases and J by 0 bases. CDR3 length: 15 residues. Written as DNA, the CDR3 is TGCGCCAGCAGGTCGGCGGGAGGCAGCACAGATACGCAGTATTTT. It encodes CASRSAGGSTDTQYF. Together with reference TRBV5-1 and TRBJ2-3, the CDR3 gives the full variable domain: KAGVTQTPRYLIKTRGQQVTLSCSPISGHRSVSWYQQTPGQGLQFLFEYFSETQRNKGNFPGRFSGRQFSNSRSEMNVSTLELGDSALYLCASRSAGGSTDTQYFGPGTRLTVL.

This chain links TRBV5-5 with TRBJ1-1; the D gene is possibly TRBD1 (5 bases). V was shortened by 4 bases and J by 0 bases, with 13 bases between the two germline ends. This CDR3 comprises 15 residues. The V gene's germline CDR1 is SGHKS and CDR2 YYEKEE (reference sequence). CDR3 nucleotide sequence: TGTGCCAGCAGCCTTGGCAGGGATATGAACACTGAAGCTTTCTTT. This gives the protein CASSLGRDMNTEAFF. The full variable domain, completed using reference TRBV5-5 and TRBJ1-1, is DAGVTQSPTHLIKTRGQQVTLRCSPISGHKSVSWYQQVLGQGPQFIFQYYEKEERGRGNFPDRFSARQFPNYSSELNVNALLLGDSALYLCASSLGRDMNTEAFFGQGTRLTVV.

The rearrangement links TRBV28 to TRBJ2-7, with TRBD2 matching over 12 bases. With V trimmed by 4 bases and J by 3 bases, 4 bases remained unmatched. The CDR3 is made up of 15 amino acids. CDR1 and CDR2 (germline): MDHEN, SYDVKM. CDR3 in amino acids: CASSSWTSGNYEQYF. The CDR3 region has the DNA TGTGCCAGCAGTTCCTGGACTAGCGGGAACTACGAGCAGTACTTC.

In nucleotides, the CDR3 is TGTGCCAGCGGAAGGACAGGTGCAGATACGCAGTATTTT. It is translated as CASGRTGADTQYF. The chain carries TRBV28 and TRBJ2-3; TRBD1 matches at 7 bases. CDR3 length: 13 amino acids. The V gene end was trimmed by 8 bases and the J gene end by 4 bases; junction bases not matched to a gene: 6. Per germline, CDR1 MDHEN and CDR2 SYDVKM.

This rearrangement joins TRBV5-8 to TRBJ2-7, with TRBD2 matching over 8 bases. CDR3 length: 17 amino acids. With V trimmed by 6 bases and J by 0 bases, 14 bases remained unmatched. Germline CDR1 SGHTS, CDR2 YDEGEE. The CDR3 DNA follows: TGTGCCAGCACCGACTTATTGGAGCGGGGGAACTCCTACGAGCAGTACTTC. The encoded protein is CASTDLLERGNSYEQYF.

There are a few counts of this clone. The chain couples TRBV28 to TRBJ1-5, with 10 bases identical to TRBD1. Looked up from germline, CDR1 is MDHEN and CDR2 is SYDVKM. V shed 8 bases, J shed 6 bases, and the junction held 10 bases outside the gene matches. This CDR3 is 15 amino acids long. The CDR3 here is CASDPGQGRGQPQHF. CDR3 coding DNA: TGTGCCAGCGACCCGGGACAGGGGAGGGGTCAGCCCCAGCATTTT.

The chain has TRBV5-1 and TRBJ1-3; 9 bases line up with TRBD1. CDR1 is SGHRS and CDR2 is YFSETQ in the germline V gene. The CDR3 spans 14 residues. The V gene end was trimmed by 4 bases and the J gene end by 8 bases; junction bases not matched to a gene: 7. The CDR3 spells CASSGGQGEDTIYF. In DNA form, the CDR3 reads TGCGCCAGCAGCGGGGGACAGGGTGAAGACACCATATATTTT. Together with reference TRBV5-1 and TRBJ1-3, the CDR3 gives the full variable domain: KAGVTQTPRYLIKTRGQQVTLSCSPISGHRSVSWYQQTPGQGLQFLFEYFSETQRNKGNFPGRFSGRQFSNSRSEMNVSTLELGDSALYLCASSGGQGEDTIYFGEGSWLTVV.

The gene calls are TRBV3-1 (or the pseudogene TRBV3-2) and TRBJ2-4; the match to TRBD2 covers 14 bases. Germline V gene data show CDR1 as LGHDT and CDR2 as YNNKEL (reference sequence). V lost 0 bases, J lost 1 base, and 5 bases stayed unmatched. The CDR3 spans 19 residues. Written as DNA, the CDR3 is TGTGCCAGCAGCCAAGAACTAAGGACTAGCGGGGGGGCCAAAAACATTCAGTACTTC. Its translation: CASSQELRTSGGAKNIQYF.

This clone has only a few counts. The CDR3: CASSFSAGGPNQPQHF. The CDR3 DNA is TGTGCCAGCAGTTTTAGCGCAGGGGGGCCAAATCAGCCCCAGCATTTT. V usage is TRBV28 and J usage is TRBJ1-5, with 7 bases identical to TRBD1. The CDR3 extends over 16 amino acids. J gave up 4 bases and V 3 bases, and 9 bases lay outside the gene matches. Germline lookup yields CDR1 MDHEN and CDR2 SYDVKM.

This chain joins TRBV7-9 and TRBJ1-4; TRBD1 might be the D (5 bases). The CDR3 sequence is 16 residues long. Germline lookup yields CDR1 SEHNR and CDR2 FQNEAQ (reference sequence). The V end was cut by 2 bases, the J end by 3 bases, with 13 bases between. The CDR3 region has the DNA TGTGCCAGCAGCTTATCTTTGGGGCAGTCTAATGAAAAACTGTTTTTT. It specifies CASSLSLGQSNEKLFF. Filled out from reference TRBV7-9 and TRBJ1-4, the complete variable domain reads DTGVSQNPRHKITKRGQNVTFRCDPISEHNRLYWYRQTLGQGPEFLTYFQNEAQLEKSRLLSDRFSAERPKGSFSTLEIQRTEQGDSAMYLCASSLSLGQSNEKLFFGSGTQLSVL.

The chain combines TRBV7-6 with TRBJ2-2; TRBD2 agrees at 10 bases. Germline values: CDR1 SGHVS, CDR2 FNYEAQ. With V trimmed by 1 base and J by 5 bases, 4 bases remained unmatched. CDR3 size: 16 residues. CDR3 residues: CASSLGSSGGTGELFF. The CDR3 DNA follows: TGTGCCAGCAGCTTAGGATCTAGCGGGGGAACCGGGGAGCTGTTTTTT.

The chain uses TRBV2 and TRBJ2-5; D is perhaps TRBD2 (7 bases). The CDR3 has 15 amino acids. V lost 8 bases to trimming and J lost 0 bases, with 16 bases between them. In germline, CDR1 is SNHLY, CDR2 FYNNEI. The CDR3 DNA reads as TGTGCCAGCGGGGGGGCCCCGGAGTACCAAGAGACCCAGTACTTC. Protein: CASGGAPEYQETQYF.

The V and J genes are TRBV28 and TRBJ2-5; 13 nucleotides match TRBD2. Germline CDR1 and CDR2: MDHEN and SYDVKM. This CDR3 region has 14 residues. J lost 6 bases, V lost 7 bases, and 5 bases had no gene match. The CDR3 loop is CASNSGTSGKTQYF. The CDR3 coding sequence is TGTGCCAGCAACTCCGGGACTAGCGGGAAGACCCAGTACTTC. The variable domain in full, with the rest retrieved from reference TRBV28 and TRBJ2-5, is DVKVTQSSRYLVKRTGEKVFLECVQDMDHENMFWYRQDPGLGLRLIYFSYDVKMKEKGDIPEGYSVSREKKERFSLILESASTNQTSMYLCASNSGTSGKTQYFGPGTRLLVL.

The chain couples TRBV5-4 to TRBJ2-5; D is unclear. Germline values: CDR1 SGHNT, CDR2 YYREEE (reference sequence). The V end was cut by 0 bases, the J end by 1 base, with 13 bases between. The CDR3 length is 16 residues. CDR3 in amino acids: CASSLAVTTVQETQYF. In nucleotides, the CDR3 is TGTGCCAGCAGCTTGGCGGTAACCACCGTCCAAGAGACCCAGTACTTC.

This clone showed up just once. This chain uses TRBV28 with TRBJ1-6; 9 nucleotides agree with TRBD1. The CDR3 spans 18 residues. Trimming at V came to 6 bases and at J to 4 bases, leaving 13 bases not matched to a gene. The V gene's germline CDR1 is MDHEN and CDR2 SYDVKM. The CDR3 region is CASSSGYDRGVYNSPLHF. DNA for the CDR3: TGTGCCAGCAGCTCTGGATACGACAGGGGGGTTTATAATTCACCCCTCCACTTT.